This T cell receptor (beta chain) was obtained from a study of cytomegalovirus exposure and HLA in healthy donors. Across the study: Genetic ancestry analysis placed 81% of the 400 or so donors that were genotyped in the Caucasian-associated cluster. Study results and limitations: From TCR beta sequences, most subjects' HLA-A and HLA-B alleles were reportedly predicted accurately.

As for this clone: Antigen specificity is unknown.

Researchers ran the PCR with 60 Vbeta and 13 Jbeta primers. The data were produced by immunoSEQ multiplex PCR, yet TCRdb's version contains in-frame clones alone and is incomplete. This table has about 120,000 clones, nearly 80% appearing once. The V end was cut by 1 base, the J end by 0 bases, with 19 bases between. The germline V gene encodes CDR1 SEHNR and CDR2 FQNEAQ (reference sequence). The CDR3 extends over 19 amino acids. Sequencing was performed on PBMCs. This chain uses TRBV7-9 with TRBJ1-5; D gene ambiguous. The receptor's source is a woman aged 25 to 39 in good health and CMV-seropositive. For the CDR3, the DNA is TGTGCCAGCAGCTTAGGGCCCCTTGTTGGAGGATATAGCAATCAGCCCCAGCATTTT. As protein: CASSLGPLVGGYSNQPQHF.